Reported below is one T cell receptor (beta chain). The sample comes from a study of blood T cell repertoires in COVID-19. Produced via immunoSEQ multiplex PCR; TCRdb's table is partial and in-frame only. This sample has 300,000 to 450,000 clones, with about 90% found just once. Trimming cost V 0 bases and J 5 bases; bases outside gene matches: 12. The CDR3 contains 17 residues. Per germline, CDR1 SGHDT and CDR2 YYEEEE. This TCR came from a woman in her thirties who had recovered from COVID-19. The chain combines TRBV5-6 with TRBJ1-2, with 8 bases that match TRBD1. The sequenced sample consisted of PBMCs or T cells enriched from blood (not recorded which). CDR3: CASSLAGRQGPGYGYTF. Written as DNA, the CDR3 is TGTGCCAGCAGCTTGGCCGGGAGACAGGGGCCAGGGTATGGCTACACCTTC.